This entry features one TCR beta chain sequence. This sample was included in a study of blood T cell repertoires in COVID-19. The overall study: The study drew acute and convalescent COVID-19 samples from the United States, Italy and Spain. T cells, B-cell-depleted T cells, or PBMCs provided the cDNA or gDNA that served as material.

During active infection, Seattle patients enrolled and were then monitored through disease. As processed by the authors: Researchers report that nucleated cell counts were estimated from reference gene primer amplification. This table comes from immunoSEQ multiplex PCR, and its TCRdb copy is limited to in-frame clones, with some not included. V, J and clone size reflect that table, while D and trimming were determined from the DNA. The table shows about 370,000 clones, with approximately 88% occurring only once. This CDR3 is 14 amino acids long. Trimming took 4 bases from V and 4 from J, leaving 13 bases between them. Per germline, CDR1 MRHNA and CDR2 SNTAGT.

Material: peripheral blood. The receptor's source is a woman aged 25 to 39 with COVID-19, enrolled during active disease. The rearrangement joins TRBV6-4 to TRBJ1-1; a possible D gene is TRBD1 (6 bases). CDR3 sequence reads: CASSALQGSTEAFF. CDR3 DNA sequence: TGTGCCAGCAGTGCCCTCCAGGGGAGCACTGAAGCTTTCTTT.